This T cell receptor (beta chain) was sequenced in a study of blood T cell repertoires in COVID-19 (TCRdb year 2020). Concerning the study at large: The collaborator samples originated in the United States, Italy and Spain and spanned the acute and convalescent phases of COVID-19. The prospective study material was composed of cDNA or gDNA derived from T cells, B-cell-depleted T cells, or PBMCs. Subjects who had been exposed to COVID-19, were actively infected with it, or had recovered from it provided the deeply sampled blood TCRbeta repertoires that made up the dataset. The repertoires were released in a freely available public database meant as a resource for research on the immune response to SARS-CoV-2. The samples were drawn from the first 160 participants of the ongoing ImmuneRACE study and from 950 to 1,500 subjects provided by 6 global collaborators. A de-identified subject ID, COVID-19 status, age in years and sex were almost always included in the sample metadata. Where available, HLA class I and class II types were taken from metadata supplied by the sample provider and were not determined by assay-based typing.

Participants in the prospective study were enrolled through a virtual design, were aged roughly 18 to 100 years, and lived in about 25 United States geographic areas. In the prospective study, cohorts were assigned on the basis of participant-reported clinical history obtained from a screening survey and a study questionnaire. A participant counted as exposed if, within 2 weeks of entering the study, that participant had been in contact with someone who had a PCR-confirmed or clinician-diagnosed COVID-19 case. In the prospective study, whole blood, serum and a nasopharyngeal or oropharyngeal swab were collected from each participant by mobile phlebotomists. Additional blood draws and questionnaires over an approximately 2-month period could optionally be provided by prospective study participants. Before DNA extraction, prospective study blood samples were shipped either frozen or at room temperature.

As to this clone: Its antigen remains undetermined. No quality values exist for individual bases; no much larger clone is one base distant.

CDR1 and CDR2, looked up from the germline V gene, are ENHRY and SYGVKD. The CDR3 starts with the cysteine, ends with the phenylalanine, and has 14 residues. CDR3 DNA is the only sequence kept; it has 42 bases, read in frame from the first base. V is pared back by 10 bases and J by 0 bases, with 15 bases lying between the germline termini. TCRbeta CDR3 regions were amplified from genomic DNA by means of the immunoSEQ Assay, a bias-controlled multiplex PCR. Per the authors' processing: Nucleated cell counts per sample were estimated from amplification of reference gene primers within the assay. Sequence reads were collapsed and filtered to measure the absolute abundance of every unique TCRbeta CDR3 rearrangement. For each sample, productive Simpson clonality was calculated by taking the square root of Simpson's diversity index across productive rearrangements. The source is immuneACCESS, and TCRdb retained only in-frame sequences with V and J called. Part of the clones is not carried over; for the studies checked, unresolved V genes explain less than half of this, and the remainder is unexplained. V, J and clone size derive from that table, while D and trimming were established from the DNA sequence. For this sample the table gives about 200,000 clones, of which roughly 80% were detected only once. The ten largest clonotypes hold around 4.6% of the sample.

Findings and caveats that apply to the study as a whole: How much clinical and demographic metadata was included differed by source and by participant, and the metadata was provided uncurated.

Specimen: PBMCs or T cells enriched from blood (not recorded which). The chain was built from TRBV10-3 and TRBJ1-1, and TRBD1 may be the D gene, going by 6 matching bases. The sequence came from a woman between 45 and 65 years old who had been exposed to COVID-19. The bases read TGTGCCACGGAGGGGGGGCCCTTGAACACTGAAGCTTTCTTT. It translates to CATEGGPLNTEAFF.